Many counts were recorded for the clone carrying this TCR beta chain. Its antigen is unidentified. As to time point: longitudinal time-point 3. Libraries used 2 million unsorted PBMCs kept frozen in RNAlater. The data were taken from a study of neurological immune-mediated disorders. General study findings and limits: While HTLV-1-associated myelopathy showed the greatest TCR clonal expansion, multiple sclerosis showed the least, falling below healthy controls.

V lost 4 bases and J lost 6, with 6 bases in between. Germline CDR1 is SGHVS and CDR2 is FQNEAQ. The CDR3 runs to 11 residues. The cDNA came from 5'RACE, which used 10-nucleotide random UMIs. One entry per CDR3 protein results from TCRdb running MiXCR on the 5' RACE reads. Found here are 84,000 or so distinct CDR3 sequences, about 4% of them singletons; the top ten hold around 5%. The sample was PBMCs. The receptor comes from a woman aged 60 to 75 with multiple sclerosis. The chain recombines TRBV7-8 with TRBJ2-5; D might be TRBD1 or TRBD2, each matching 5 bases. CDR3 amino acids: CASSWGKTQYF. In nucleotides, the CDR3 is TGTGCCAGCAGCTGGGGGAAGACCCAGTACTTC.